The 9 T cell receptor beta chains below were found in one sample sequenced in a study of blood T cell repertoires in COVID-19. Using immunoSEQ multiplex PCR, the repertoire was profiled, and TCRdb retains in-frame clones only, with some absent. The sample has approximately 300,000 clones; around 85% are singletons. Sequencing was carried out using PBMCs or T cells enriched from blood (not recorded which). The receptor source for this set is a woman in her twenties or thirties who had been exposed to COVID-19.

This chain links TRBV6-2 or TRBV6-3 with TRBJ2-5; 11 bases fit TRBD2. The germline CDR1 and CDR2 sequences are MNHEY and SVGEGT. The V segment lost 2 bases and the J segment 3 bases; nucleotides outside the gene matches: 11. The CDR3 has 18 amino acids. This chain's CDR3 is CASSYLSGLAGGKETQYF. The CDR3 DNA reads as TGTGCCAGCAGTTACCTCTCCGGACTAGCGGGTGGTAAAGAGACCCAGTACTTC.

The table lists this clone with a count of one. This chain links TRBV11-3 with TRBJ2-7, with TRBD1 identical over 7 bases. Per the germline V gene, CDR1 is SGHNT and CDR2 is YENEEA. The CDR3 is 15 residues long. Unmatched junction bases numbered 5, after V lost 0 bases and J lost 3 bases. The CDR3 reads CASSLDMGTDYEQYF. The CDR3 nucleotides read TGTGCCAGCAGCTTAGATATGGGGACAGACTACGAGCAGTACTTC.

The gene calls are TRBV19 and TRBJ1-1; TRBD1 is a possible D gene (5 bases). Germline V gene lookup returns CDR1 LNHDA and CDR2 SQIVND (reference sequence). Trimming left V 7 bases short and J 1 base short, with 19 bases between. There are 16 residues in the CDR3. The CDR3 reads CASKREQAAGNTEAFF. DNA of the CDR3: TGTGCCAGTAAAAGGGAACAGGCGGCAGGGAACACTGAAGCTTTCTTT.

V gene TRBV11-3 combines with J gene TRBJ2-3; weak D call: TRBD2 (5 bases). The CDR3 is made up of 17 amino acids. Germline CDR1 is SGHNT and CDR2 is YENEEA. V lost 6 bases and J lost 6, with 25 bases in between. Here the CDR3 DNA reads TGTGCCAGCAGTCCCCATCGGGGAGCGGCCGCTCGCGATACGCAGTATTTT. Its protein is CASSPHRGAAARDTQYF.

CDR3 sequence: CAWSVLTSDLYEQYF. The CDR3 DNA follows: TGTGCCTGGAGTGTACTAACTAGCGACCTATACGAGCAGTACTTC. The V and J genes are TRBV30 and TRBJ2-7; 7 bases are shared with TRBD2. Germline V gives CDR1 GTSNPN, CDR2 SVGIG (reference sequence). The V gene end was trimmed by 0 bases and the J gene end by 4 bases; junction bases not matched to a gene: 9. The CDR3 is 15 amino acids.

V and J are TRBV18 and TRBJ1-5; D is undetermined. Trimming stripped 2 bases from V and 5 bases from J, with 7 bases between. This CDR3 spans 13 amino acids. Per germline, CDR1 KGHSH and CDR2 LQKENI. As DNA, the CDR3 is TGTGCCAGCTCACCAGGGCTCGATCAGCCCCAGCATTTT. Its translation: CASSPGLDQPQHF.

V gene TRBV28 combines with J gene TRBJ1-4; D gene unclear. Germline CDR1 is MDHEN and CDR2 is SYDVKM. The CDR3 sequence is 15 residues long. Deletions cut 4 bases from V and 9 bases from J, with 18 bases between. This CDR3 is CASSSGSIGGQKLFF. CDR3 sequence (DNA): TGTGCCAGCAGTTCGGGATCGATTGGAGGTCAAAAACTGTTTTTT.

About this clone: Other DNA sequences in the sample encode the same CDR3. CDR3 protein: CASSSPGQGLNSPLHF. In DNA, the CDR3 is TGTGCCAGCAGTTCCCCAGGACAGGGCCTTAATTCACCCCTCCACTTT. The genes are TRBV28 and TRBJ1-6; 8 bases match TRBD1. Germline CDR1 is MDHEN and CDR2 is SYDVKM. The V segment lost 4 bases and the J segment 6 bases; nucleotides outside the gene matches: 8. The CDR3 has 16 amino acids.

The chain links TRBV5-1 to TRBJ1-3, with D tentatively TRBD1 (5 bases). The germline gives CDR1 SGHRS, CDR2 YFSETQ. This CDR3 contains 16 residues. The ends were cut back, 0 bases at V and 0 bases at J, with 10 bases in the middle. This CDR3 is CASSLAWGLSGNTIYF. The CDR3 coding sequence is TGCGCCAGCAGCTTGGCGTGGGGACTCTCTGGAAACACCATATATTTT.